This T cell receptor (beta chain) was documented in a study of T cells after yellow fever vaccination (dated by TCRdb to between 2018 and 2021). Describing the broader study: The SMART-Seq v4 Ultra Low Input RNA kit was used to prepare libraries from fractions with low cell numbers. To follow T-cell clones before and after primary and booster YFV17D yellow fever vaccination, bulk TCR alpha and beta repertoires were sequenced over time. Two healthy male donors, one aged 18 to 29 and one aged 30 to 40 years, were included in the cohort. Bulk PBMC replicates and cell subsets were isolated from blood drawn at multiple timepoints before and after both primary and secondary immunization.

Synthesis of TCR cDNA relied on 5'RACE template switching, a step that introduced a universal primer site along with unique molecular identifiers. cDNA synthesis was primed from both the TCR alpha and TCR beta constant segments. Libraries were amplified in two PCR steps, with sample barcodes and sequencing adapters added in the second step. Sequencing of libraries was performed on Illumina HiSeq 2500 (2x100 bp) or NovaSeq (2x150 bp). As for how the authors treated the data: Reads were demultiplexed and collapsed into UMI consensus sequences with MIGEC, and V(D)J alignment was performed with MiXCR. Using edgeR on replicate PBMC samples, clonotypes were called vaccine-responding if FDR was below 0.01 and the log2 fold change was above 5 up to day 15. CD4 or CD8 identity was assigned to each bulk clonotype according to whether the clonotype was present at higher abundance in the sequenced CD4 repertoire or the sequenced CD8 repertoire. TCRdb redid the processing of the public reads, applying fastp at Q25 and MiXCR, and retained in-frame beta chains. Each entry merges the rows of one CDR3 protein and shows their most common DNA and genes. TCRdb assigned the V and J calls; the authors' analysis was not used. This sample is represented by over 130,000 distinct CDR3 sequences; approximately 7.7% of them were singletons. Approximately 0.78% of the sample comes from the top ten.

On the study overall, not on this receptor specifically: Only a couple of donors were included in the study, so the extent to which the findings can be generalized is limited. Compared with the primary T-cell response, the secondary T-cell response was weaker but faster, peaking on day 5 rather than day 15. Computational filtering was needed because FACS-sorted repertoires could contain abundant contaminating clonotypes from the bulk population. A small share of clonotypes was detected in both CD4 and CD8 compartments, with the overlap likely arising from convergent recombination. Most clones expanded after primary vaccination were re-detected after the booster (approximately 95% of CD4 and 88% of CD8), suggesting broad memory maintenance.

The treatment or condition label corresponds to: live attenuated yellow fever vaccine strain. A standard Ficoll-Paque protocol was used to isolate PBMCs from peripheral blood. CD4 and CD8 T-cell fractions were isolated with Dynabeads CD4 and CD8 positive selection kits. TriZol was used to extract RNA from bulk PBMCs, CD4 and CD8 fractions, and dextramer-positive and dextramer-negative fractions. CDR1 and CDR2 are drawn from the germline V gene: SGHRS, YFSETQ. The CDR3 holds 14 amino acids from the cysteine to the phenylalanine. Only the CDR3 part of the read is kept: 42 bases, read in frame from the first base. The V and J ends are trimmed by 1 base and 5 bases, leaving 12 bases between them. This clonotype came up many times. Its antigen target is currently unknown. Per-nucleotide qualities are absent, and no much larger clonotype sits a single base away.

Here the chain combines TRBV5-1 and TRBJ2-5, with no confidently assigned D gene. Sequencing used CD4+ T cells sorted from PBMCs, obtained 5 days after the yellow fever booster vaccination. This TCR came from a man aged 25-45 years who received the YFV17D yellow fever vaccine. The bases read TGCGCCAGCAGCTTGTTAGGGTCCCGGGAGACCCAGTACTTC. This gives the protein CASSLLGSRETQYF.